The T cell receptor (beta chain) described here comes from a study of blood T cells in healthy people across ages (dated by TCRdb to between 2014 and 2017). Looking at the study overall: In model experiments, roughly one uniquely barcoded TCR beta cDNA molecule per two T cells was captured by template switching. To track age-related changes in TCR beta repertoire diversity, the study relied on deep sequencing normalized with unique cDNA molecular identifiers. Donors were grouped into four age groups: young (average approximately 16 years), middle-aged (39), aged (around 62) and long-lived (approximately 82). To avoid experimental bias, donors of different ages were spread randomly across the sequencing lanes. Using the same blood draw, the study looked at two additional independent replicas of 1 million unique cDNA reads for two donors, one aged 18 to 29 and the other aged 80 or older.

According to the germline V gene (reference sequence), CDR1 reads DFQATT and CDR2 reads SNEGSKA. The germline ends are 12 bases apart after V is trimmed by 0 bases and J by 6 bases. From the cysteine up to the phenylalanine, the CDR3 has a length of 14 residues. The DNA shown is the 42-base CDR3, in frame from base 1. Library generation was performed with 5' RACE. A second PCR of about 6 to 11 cycles was performed with a sample-barcoded 5' primer and a J-beta primer mix. Each TCR beta cDNA molecule received a unique molecular identifier from a template-switch 5' adaptor carrying 12 random nucleotides. At least 2.5 million CDR3-containing paired-end reads were obtained from each sample. The Mint cDNA synthesis kit, primed by a TRBC-specific oligonucleotide, was used to synthesize first-strand cDNA from all RNA. Following uracil-DNA glycosylase treatment, a first 18-cycle PCR with universal primers M1SS and BC2_uni_R was performed on all cDNA. In the source study's methods: For normalization, 1 million high-quality reads, each with a distinct molecular identifier, were randomly selected from each sample. Reads with shared molecular identifiers were discarded instead of being binned into consensus sequences. CDR3 identification, clonotype clustering and error correction used MiTCR with a Q25 quality threshold and the strictest error-elimination algorithm. A nonparametric unseen species model with Euler transformation was used to estimate a lower bound on total TCR beta diversity. TCRdb handled the public reads itself, with Q25 trimming in fastp and clone calling in MiXCR, and kept productive beta chains. Duplicate CDR3 protein sequences are folded into a single record with the most common DNA and genes. The V and J calls were not made by the authors but by TCRdb's processing. This sample has some 1.8 million distinct CDR3 sequences in its table, and 39% of those were observed once. In total, the top ten clones hold more than 20% of the sample.

Paper-wide results and their limitations: A strong correlation was found between observed TCR beta diversity and the percentage of naive T cells measured by flow cytometry. Estimates of total diversity based on one million sequenced T cells were considered lower bounds and underestimates. As age increased, observed TCR beta diversity per million T cells dropped in a roughly linear way, and a significant reduction was already evident by age 40. Donor CMV infection status was unknown, potentially confounding age-related changes in expanded clonotypes. Compared with the aged group, more naive CD4+ T cells, fewer expanded clones and increased TCR diversity were shown by the long-lived group, suggesting age selection. Because profiling used bulk unsorted PBMCs, naive and antigen-experienced compartments could not be compared conclusively.

In regard to this clonotype: Its specific antigen is unknown. Nothing much larger sits one base from this clone, and base qualities are not available.

The roughly 38 donors, aged 6 to 90 years, were systemically healthy Caucasian individuals from Russia. Ten milliliters of peripheral blood were drawn from each donor into EDTA-treated Vacutainer tubes. Ficoll-Paque density-gradient centrifugation was used to isolate PBMCs, with at least 6.5 million per sample. Trizol reagent was used to extract total RNA from PBMCs, with at least 5 micrograms per sample. For every donor, flow cytometry on a PBMC aliquot measured the percentage of naive CD45RAhigh/CD27high T cells. The TCR comes from a human donor in good health. What was sequenced was blood. The sequence joins TRBV20-1 to TRBJ1-5; there is no confident call for the D gene. The nucleotide sequence is TGCAGTGCTAGAGATCGGAGGGTAGCTCAGCCCCAGCATTTT. This encodes CSARDRRVAQPQHF.